The present T cell receptor (beta chain) was sequenced within a study of pediatric ulcerative colitis. Study at large: Disease was pancolitis in over 5 and left-sided in two, histology-confirmed.

TCRdb keeps only in-frame clones here, not all; method: immunoSEQ multiplex PCR. Among about 32,000 clones, roughly four fifths were seen once, and the ten largest hold 3.5% to 4.5%. No immunosuppressive drugs were given to ulcerative colitis patients before diagnostic colonoscopy. At colonoscopy, a blood sample was also collected. The CDR3 runs to 15 residues. Trimming shortened V by 1 base and J by 4 bases, and 13 bases separated the two germline ends. CDR1 LNHDA and CDR2 SQIVND come from the germline V gene (reference sequence). V is TRBV19 and J is TRBJ2-5, with TRBD1 as a possible D gene (6 bases). This TCR was sampled from a boy under 18 with severe ulcerative colitis. The sequenced material came from blood. The CDR3 bases are TGTGCCAGTAGTATAGTAATCTCAGGGGCAGAGACCCAGTACTTC. Translated: CASSIVISGAETQYF.